Listed here are 16 T cell receptor beta chains from one sample, sequenced in a study of early T cells in non-severe SARS-CoV-2 infection. TCRdb redid the calling of the 5' RACE reads with MiXCR, one entry per CDR3 protein. This table has more than 85,000 distinct CDR3 sequences, over 15% appearing once. Material for sequencing was whole blood. These receptors were obtained from an adult who was a healthcare worker with PCR-confirmed SARS-CoV-2 infection or an uninfected control (not recorded which).

This clonotype was detected only a few times. The rearrangement links TRBV14 to TRBJ2-1; D might be TRBD1 or TRBD2, each matching 5 bases. Germline V CDR1 and CDR2: SGHDN, FVKESK. Trimming removed 1 base at V and 2 bases at J, with 12 bases between. This CDR3 region has 16 residues. The CDR3, as DNA: TGTGCCAGCAGCCAAGTTGGAGTGGGGGCCTACAATGAGCAGTTCTTC. Its translation: CASSQVGVGAYNEQFF. The complete variable domain, with remaining parts taken from reference TRBV14 and TRBJ2-1, reads EAGVTQFPSHSVIEKGQTVTLRCDPISGHDNLYWYRRVMGKEIKFLLHFVKESKQDESGMPNNRFLAERTGGTYSTLKVQPAELEDSGVYFCASSQVGVGAYNEQFFGPGTRLTVL.

This clonotype was counted only a few times. V and J are TRBV9 and TRBJ1-5; TRBD1 might be the D (6 bases). CDR3 length equals 14 residues. The germline gives CDR1 SGDLS, CDR2 YYNGEE. Trimming pared 4 bases from V and 0 bases from J, leaving 8 bases between. For the CDR3, the DNA is TGTGCCAGCAGCAAACAGGGTAGCAATCAGCCCCAGCATTTT. Protein sequence: CASSKQGSNQPQHF.

V and J are TRBV5-1 and TRBJ1-4, with no clear D. The CDR3 sequence is 14 residues long. V was clipped by 0 bases and J by 0 bases, with 3 bases between them. The germline V gene has CDR1 SGHRS and CDR2 YFSETQ. CDR3 bases: TGCGCCAGCAGCTTGGGTCCAACTAATGAAAAACTGTTTTTT. Its translation: CASSLGPTNEKLFF.

This chain connects TRBV5-6 to TRBJ1-4, with a tentative D call TRBD1 (6 bases). CDR3 length: 18 amino acids. Trimming took 3 bases from V and 8 from J, leaving 26 bases between them. Germline loops: CDR1 SGHDT, CDR2 YYEEEE. The CDR3, as DNA: TGTGCCAGCAGCTCCCGTAAGAAATATGGCAGGGGTAACGAAAAACTGTTTTTT. This translates into CASSSRKKYGRGNEKLFF.

The chain links TRBV20-1 to TRBJ2-3; the match to TRBD2 covers 11 bases. Germline CDR1 and CDR2: DFQATT and SNEGSKA (reference sequence). The CDR3 has 13 residues. V lost 6 bases to trimming and J lost 9 bases; unmatched junction nucleotides: 8. In nucleotides, the CDR3 is TGCAGTGCCGCGACTAGCGGGGTGGGCACGCAGTATTTT. Protein sequence: CSAATSGVGTQYF.

As DNA, the CDR3 is TGTGCCAGCAGTCCAGCTGGGGACAGGGGGTACGAGCAGTACTTC. It translates to CASSPAGDRGYEQYF. The chain combines TRBV28 with TRBJ2-7; TRBD1 matches at 11 bases. CDR3 length: 15 residues. Germline V gives CDR1 MDHEN, CDR2 SYDVKM. V gave up 5 bases and J gave up 4 bases; unmatched junction bases: 7.

In its sample, this clonotype was seen many times. V is TRBV7-9 and J is TRBJ2-5, with 10 bases aligning to TRBD1. The CDR3 runs to 14 residues. V was pared by 5 bases and J by 7 bases, with 7 bases of the junction left unmatched. Germline CDR1 reads SEHNR; CDR2 reads FQNEAQ (reference sequence). The CDR3: CASSTNRDRGTQYF. As DNA, the CDR3 is TGTGCCAGCAGCACGAACCGGGACAGGGGGACCCAGTACTTC.

This clonotype was recorded many times. The rearrangement joins TRBV20-1 to TRBJ2-7; perhaps TRBD2 as D (6 bases). CDR3 length equals 13 residues. Trimming took off 3 bases at V and 2 bases at J, with 11 bases between the two ends. CDR1 is DFQATT, CDR2 SNEGSKA, per germline (reference sequence). CDR3 nucleotide sequence: TGCAGTGCTAGGCGGGAAATCACCTACGAGCAGTACTTC. Translated: CSARREITYEQYF.

The chain has TRBV11-2 and TRBJ2-5; 10 bases are a match to TRBD2. Germline V gene sequence: CDR1 SGHAT, CDR2 FQNNGV. Germline trimming cut 3 bases from V and 7 bases from J; bases unmatched to any gene: 8. The CDR3 sequence is 15 residues long. The CDR3 protein is CASSFVAGGLGTQYF. The CDR3 DNA follows: TGTGCCAGCAGCTTTGTAGCGGGGGGCCTAGGGACCCAGTACTTC.

In its sample, this clonotype was seen a few times. The chain carries TRBV4-3 and TRBJ1-1; the D is unclear. Looked up from germline, CDR1 is LGHNA and CDR2 is YSLEER. This CDR3 spans 14 amino acids. V was clipped by 0 bases and J by 3 bases, with 8 bases between them. DNA for the CDR3: TGCGCCAGCAGCCAAGATCCTATCTACACTGAAGCTTTCTTT. Protein product: CASSQDPIYTEAFF.

The chain has TRBV27 and TRBJ2-7; D is possibly TRBD1 (6 bases). There are 14 residues in the CDR3. V lost 2 bases, J lost 5 bases, and 13 bases lay in between. Germline values: CDR1 MNHEY, CDR2 SMNVEV (reference sequence). The CDR3, as DNA: TGTGCCAGCAGTTTACAGGGGCTAGGGAACGAGCAGTACTTC. Its translation is CASSLQGLGNEQYF.

This clonotype has more than one count but fewer than ten. The CDR3 is CASTQGGLNSPLHF. Here the CDR3 DNA reads TGTGCCAGCACACAGGGGGGACTTAATTCACCCCTCCACTTT. This chain connects TRBV4-2 to TRBJ1-6, with TRBD1 identical over 8 bases. Trimming took 7 bases from V and 6 from J; bases not matched to a gene: 5. The CDR3 extends over 14 amino acids. The germline gives CDR1 LGHNA, CDR2 YNFKEQ.

Ten or more counts support this clonotype. The J gene is TRBJ2-7, the V gene TRBV7-8; D is uncertain. This CDR3 contains 12 residues. Trimming took 2 bases from V and 3 from J, leaving 5 bases between them. Per the germline V gene, CDR1 is SGHVS and CDR2 is FQNEAQ. CDR3 sequence (DNA): TGTGCCAGCAGCTTACAAAGCTACGAGCAGTACTTC. This encodes CASSLQSYEQYF.

The V call is TRBV5-5, the J call TRBJ2-7; D unresolved. V was clipped by 0 bases and J by 2 bases, with 12 bases between them. Germline loops: CDR1 SGHKS, CDR2 YYEKEE (reference sequence). This CDR3 spans 15 amino acids. CDR3 in DNA: TGTGCCAGCAGCTTGGATCCAATCCCCCCCTACGAGCAGTACTTC. This gives the protein CASSLDPIPPYEQYF.

V usage is TRBV19 and J usage is TRBJ1-6; TRBD1 might be the D (6 bases). Germline CDR1 LNHDA, CDR2 SQIVND (reference sequence). The CDR3 spans 13 residues. V dropped 7 bases and J dropped 10 bases, with 14 bases sitting between them. The CDR3 protein is CASIGGPTSPLHF. The CDR3 DNA reads TGTGCCAGTATCGGGGGCCCCACGTCACCCCTCCACTTT. The variable domain in full, completed from reference TRBV19 and TRBJ1-6, reads DGGITQSPKYLFRKEGQNVTLSCEQNLNHDAMYWYRQDPGQGLRLIYYSQIVNDFQKGDIAEGYSVSREKKESFPLTVTSAQKNPTAFYLCASIGGPTSPLHFGNGTRLTVT.

In its sample, this clonotype was seen a few times. The chain has TRBV6-6 and TRBJ1-3, with D maybe TRBD1 (6 bases). The CDR3 is 20 residues long. Germline V gene lookup returns CDR1 MNHNY and CDR2 SVGAGI (reference sequence). The germline V and J ends were trimmed by 4 bases and 1 base, with 26 bases remaining between them. The CDR3 DNA sequence: TGTGCCAGCAGTTCCTACATTCCCAGGGGCCGCTTTTCTTCTGGAAACACCATATATTTT. It codes for CASSSYIPRGRFSSGNTIYF.